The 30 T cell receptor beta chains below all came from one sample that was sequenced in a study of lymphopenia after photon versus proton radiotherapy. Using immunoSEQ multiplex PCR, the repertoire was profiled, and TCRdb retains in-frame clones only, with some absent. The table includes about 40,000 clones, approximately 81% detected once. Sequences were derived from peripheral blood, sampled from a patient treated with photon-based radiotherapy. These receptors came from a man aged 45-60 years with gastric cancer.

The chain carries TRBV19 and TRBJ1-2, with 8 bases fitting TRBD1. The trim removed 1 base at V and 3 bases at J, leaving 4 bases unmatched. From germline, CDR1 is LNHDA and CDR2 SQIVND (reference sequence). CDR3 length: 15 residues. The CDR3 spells CASSIGQGAYYGYTF. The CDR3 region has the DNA TGTGCCAGTAGTATAGGCCAGGGGGCCTACTATGGCTACACCTTC.

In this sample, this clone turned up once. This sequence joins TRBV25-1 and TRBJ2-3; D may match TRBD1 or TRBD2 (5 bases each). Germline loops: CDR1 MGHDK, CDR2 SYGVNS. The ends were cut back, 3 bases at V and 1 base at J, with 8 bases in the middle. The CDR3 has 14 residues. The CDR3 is CASSDRGRTDTQYF. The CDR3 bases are TGTGCCAGCAGTGATAGGGGACGCACAGATACGCAGTATTTT.

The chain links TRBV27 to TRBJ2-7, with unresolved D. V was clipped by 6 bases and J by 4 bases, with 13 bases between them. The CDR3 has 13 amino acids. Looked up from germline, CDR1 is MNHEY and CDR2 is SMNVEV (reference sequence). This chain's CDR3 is CASSHGRSYEQYF. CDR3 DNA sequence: TGTGCCAGCAGCCACGGTCGGTCTTACGAGCAGTACTTC.

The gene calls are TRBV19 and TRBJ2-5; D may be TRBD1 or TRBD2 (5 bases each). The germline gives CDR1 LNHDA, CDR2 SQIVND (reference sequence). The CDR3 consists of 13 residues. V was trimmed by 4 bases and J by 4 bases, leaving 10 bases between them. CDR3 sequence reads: CASSTLRGETQYF. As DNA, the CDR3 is TGTGCCAGTAGTACCTTGAGGGGAGAGACCCAGTACTTC.

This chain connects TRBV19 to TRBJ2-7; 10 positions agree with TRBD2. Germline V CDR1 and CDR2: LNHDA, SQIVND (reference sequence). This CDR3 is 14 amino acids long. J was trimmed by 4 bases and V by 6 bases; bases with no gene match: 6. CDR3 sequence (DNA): TGTGCCAGTAGGGTAGCGGGAGGCCCTTACGAGCAGTACTTC. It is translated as CASRVAGGPYEQYF.

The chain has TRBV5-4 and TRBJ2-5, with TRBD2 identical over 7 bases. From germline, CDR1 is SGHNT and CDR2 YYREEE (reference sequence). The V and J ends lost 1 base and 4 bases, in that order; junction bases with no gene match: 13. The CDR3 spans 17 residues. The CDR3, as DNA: TGTGCCAGCAGCTTGAGAGGGAGGGCCCAAACAGGAGAGACCCAGTACTTC. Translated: CASSLRGRAQTGETQYF.

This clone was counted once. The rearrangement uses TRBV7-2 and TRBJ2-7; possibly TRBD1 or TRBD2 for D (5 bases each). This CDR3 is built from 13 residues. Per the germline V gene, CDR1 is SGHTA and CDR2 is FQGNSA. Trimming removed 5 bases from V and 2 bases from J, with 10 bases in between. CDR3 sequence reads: CASSVGPPYEQYF. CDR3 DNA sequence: TGTGCCAGCAGCGTGGGACCGCCCTACGAGCAGTACTTC.

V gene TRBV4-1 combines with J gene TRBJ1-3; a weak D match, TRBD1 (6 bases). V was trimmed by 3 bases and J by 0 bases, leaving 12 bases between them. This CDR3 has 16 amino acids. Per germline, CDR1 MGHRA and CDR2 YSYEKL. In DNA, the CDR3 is TGCGCCAGCAGCCAGCCGACAGGCTACTCTGGAAACACCATATATTTT. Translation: CASSQPTGYSGNTIYF.

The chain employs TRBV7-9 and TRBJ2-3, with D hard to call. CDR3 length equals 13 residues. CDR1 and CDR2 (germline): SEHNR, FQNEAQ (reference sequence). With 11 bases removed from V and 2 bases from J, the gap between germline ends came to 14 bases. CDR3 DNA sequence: TGTGCCTGTGGGGTCCGGATCACAGATACGCAGTATTTT. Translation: CACGVRITDTQYF.

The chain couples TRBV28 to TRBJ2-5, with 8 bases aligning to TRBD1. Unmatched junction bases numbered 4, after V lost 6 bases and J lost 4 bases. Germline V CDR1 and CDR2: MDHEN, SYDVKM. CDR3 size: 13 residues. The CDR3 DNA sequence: TGTGCCAGCAGCATAACAGGGGGAGAGACCCAGTACTTC. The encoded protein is CASSITGGETQYF.

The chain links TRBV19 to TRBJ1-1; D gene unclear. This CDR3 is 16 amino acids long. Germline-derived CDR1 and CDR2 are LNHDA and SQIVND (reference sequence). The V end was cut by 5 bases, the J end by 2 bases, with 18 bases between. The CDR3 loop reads CASSAPSGRVNTEAFF. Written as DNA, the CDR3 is TGTGCCAGTAGTGCCCCCTCGGGCAGAGTTAACACTGAAGCTTTCTTT.

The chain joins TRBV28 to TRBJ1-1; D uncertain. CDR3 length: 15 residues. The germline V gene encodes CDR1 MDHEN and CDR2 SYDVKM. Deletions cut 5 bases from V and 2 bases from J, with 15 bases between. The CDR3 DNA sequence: TGTGCCAGCAGTGTTACCTTTGGTGGTAACACTGAAGCTTTCTTT. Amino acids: CASSVTFGGNTEAFF.

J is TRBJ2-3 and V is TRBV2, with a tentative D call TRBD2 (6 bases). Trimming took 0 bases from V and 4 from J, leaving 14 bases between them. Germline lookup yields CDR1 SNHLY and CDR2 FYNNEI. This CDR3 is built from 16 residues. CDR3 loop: CASSEALLGGADTQYF. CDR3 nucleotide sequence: TGTGCCAGCAGTGAAGCGCTTCTCGGGGGTGCAGATACGCAGTATTTT.

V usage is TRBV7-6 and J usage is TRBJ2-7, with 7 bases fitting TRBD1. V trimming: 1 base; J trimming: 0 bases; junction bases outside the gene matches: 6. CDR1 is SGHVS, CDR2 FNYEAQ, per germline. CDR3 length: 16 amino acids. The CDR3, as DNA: TGTGCCAGCAGCTTAGGGGCGACAGGGTTCTCCTACGAGCAGTACTTC. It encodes CASSLGATGFSYEQYF.

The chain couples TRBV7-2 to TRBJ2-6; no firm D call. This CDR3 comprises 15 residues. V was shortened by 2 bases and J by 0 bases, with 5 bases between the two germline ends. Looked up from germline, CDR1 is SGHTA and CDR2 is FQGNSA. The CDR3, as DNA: TGTGCCAGCAGCTTAACAACCTCTGGGGCCAACGTCCTGACTTTC. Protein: CASSLTTSGANVLTF.

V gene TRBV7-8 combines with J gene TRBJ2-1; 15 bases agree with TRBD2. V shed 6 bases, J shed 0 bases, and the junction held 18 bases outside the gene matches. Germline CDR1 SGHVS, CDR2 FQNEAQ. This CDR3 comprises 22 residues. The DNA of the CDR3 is TGTGCCAGCAGGCGTACCGGGACTAGCGGGAGGCGGCTCTCGGGCTCCTACAATGAGCAGTTCTTC. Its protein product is CASRRTGTSGRRLSGSYNEQFF.

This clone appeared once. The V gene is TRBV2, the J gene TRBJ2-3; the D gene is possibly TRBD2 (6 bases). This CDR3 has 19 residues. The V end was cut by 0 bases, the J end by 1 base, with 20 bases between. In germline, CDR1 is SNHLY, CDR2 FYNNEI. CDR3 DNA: TGTGCCAGCAGTGAAGCGCGGGGTTGGGCTAGCCGTCGCACAGATACGCAGTATTTT. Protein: CASSEARGWASRRTDTQYF.

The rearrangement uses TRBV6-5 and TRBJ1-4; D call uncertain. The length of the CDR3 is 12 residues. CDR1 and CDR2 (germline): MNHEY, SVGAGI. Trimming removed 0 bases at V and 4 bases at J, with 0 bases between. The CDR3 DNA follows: TGTGCCAGCAGTTACTCTAATGAAAAACTGTTTTTT. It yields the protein CASSYSNEKLFF.

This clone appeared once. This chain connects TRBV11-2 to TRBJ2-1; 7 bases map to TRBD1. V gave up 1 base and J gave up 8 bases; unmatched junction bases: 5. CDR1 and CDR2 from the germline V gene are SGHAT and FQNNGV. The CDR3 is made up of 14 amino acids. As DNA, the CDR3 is TGTGCCAGCAGCTTAGGTAGACAGGGTGATGAGCAGTTCTTC. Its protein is CASSLGRQGDEQFF.

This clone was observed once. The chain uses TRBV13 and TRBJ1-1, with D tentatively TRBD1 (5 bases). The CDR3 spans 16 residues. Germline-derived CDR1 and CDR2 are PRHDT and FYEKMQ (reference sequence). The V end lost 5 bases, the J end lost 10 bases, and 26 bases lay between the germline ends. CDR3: CASSRPRRGSTNRAFF. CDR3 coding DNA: TGTGCCAGCAGCCGGCCCCGAAGGGGTAGTACGAATAGAGCTTTCTTT. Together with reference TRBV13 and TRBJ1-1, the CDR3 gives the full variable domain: AAGVIQSPRHLIKEKRETATLKCYPIPRHDTVYWYQQGPGQDPQFLISFYEKMQSDKGSIPDRFSAQQFSDYHSELNMSSLELGDSALYFCASSRPRRGSTNRAFFGQGTRLTVV.

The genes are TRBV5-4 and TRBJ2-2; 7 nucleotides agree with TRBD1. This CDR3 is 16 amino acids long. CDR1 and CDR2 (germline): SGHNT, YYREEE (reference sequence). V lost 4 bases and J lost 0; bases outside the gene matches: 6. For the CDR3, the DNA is TGTGCCAGCAGCCGTGGACAGGTCTCGAACACCGGGGAGCTGTTTTTT. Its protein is CASSRGQVSNTGELFF. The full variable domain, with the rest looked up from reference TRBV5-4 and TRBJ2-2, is ETGVTQSPTHLIKTRGQQVTLRCSSQSGHNTVSWYQQALGQGPQFIFQYYREEENGRGNFPPRFSGLQFPNYSSELNVNALELDDSALYLCASSRGQVSNTGELFFGEGSRLTVL.

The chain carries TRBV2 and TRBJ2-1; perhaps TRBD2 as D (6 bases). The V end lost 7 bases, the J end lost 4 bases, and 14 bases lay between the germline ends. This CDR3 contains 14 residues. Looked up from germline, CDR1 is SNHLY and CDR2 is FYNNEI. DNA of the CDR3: TGTGCCAGCACCTATGCGGGAACTTACAATGAGCAGTTCTTC. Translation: CASTYAGTYNEQFF.

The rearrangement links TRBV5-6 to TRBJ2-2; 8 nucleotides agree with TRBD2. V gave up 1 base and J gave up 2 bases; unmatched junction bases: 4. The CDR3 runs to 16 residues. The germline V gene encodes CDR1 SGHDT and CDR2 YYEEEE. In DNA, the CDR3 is TGTGCCAGCAGCTTGACTAGCGGTTATAACACCGGGGAGCTGTTTTTT. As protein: CASSLTSGYNTGELFF.

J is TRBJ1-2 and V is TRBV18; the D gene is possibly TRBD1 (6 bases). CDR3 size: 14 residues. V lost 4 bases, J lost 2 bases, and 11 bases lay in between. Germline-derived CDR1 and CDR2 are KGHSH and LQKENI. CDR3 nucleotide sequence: TGTGCCAGCTCACGAAAAGACAGGAACTATGGCTACACCTTC. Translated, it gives CASSRKDRNYGYTF.

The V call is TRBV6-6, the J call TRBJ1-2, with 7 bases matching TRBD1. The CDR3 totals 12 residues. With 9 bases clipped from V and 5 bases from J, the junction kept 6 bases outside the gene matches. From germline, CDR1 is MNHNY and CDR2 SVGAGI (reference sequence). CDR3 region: CARAGTEYGYTF. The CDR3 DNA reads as TGTGCCAGGGCCGGGACAGAGTATGGCTACACCTTC.

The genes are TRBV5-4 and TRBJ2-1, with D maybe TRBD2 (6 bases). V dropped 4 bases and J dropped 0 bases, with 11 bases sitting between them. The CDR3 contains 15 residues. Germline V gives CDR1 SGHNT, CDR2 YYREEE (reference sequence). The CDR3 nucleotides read TGTGCCAGCAGCCTCGGAGGGAGCTCCTACAATGAGCAGTTCTTC. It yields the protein CASSLGGSSYNEQFF. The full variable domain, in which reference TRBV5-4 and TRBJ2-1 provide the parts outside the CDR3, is ETGVTQSPTHLIKTRGQQVTLRCSSQSGHNTVSWYQQALGQGPQFIFQYYREEENGRGNFPPRFSGLQFPNYSSELNVNALELDDSALYLCASSLGGSSYNEQFFGPGTRLTVL.

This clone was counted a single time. CDR3 loop: CASSANRQDRGRNEQFF. The CDR3 nucleotides are TGTGCCAGCAGCGCCAACCGCCAGGACAGGGGGCGGAATGAGCAGTTCTTC. V is TRBV21-1 and J is TRBJ2-1; no check of the table's D call, TRBD1, against the DNA was made. TRBV21-1 is a pseudogene segment. The CDR3 is made up of 17 amino acids.

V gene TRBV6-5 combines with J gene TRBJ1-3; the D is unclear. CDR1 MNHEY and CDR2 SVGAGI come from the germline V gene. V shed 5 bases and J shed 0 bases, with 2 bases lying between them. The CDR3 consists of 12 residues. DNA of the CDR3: TGTGCCAGCAGTACCTCTGGAAACACCATATATTTT. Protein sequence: CASSTSGNTIYF.

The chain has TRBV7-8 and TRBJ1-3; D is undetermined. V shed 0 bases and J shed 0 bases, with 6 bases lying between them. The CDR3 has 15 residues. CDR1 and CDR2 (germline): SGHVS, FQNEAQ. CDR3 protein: CASSLATDSGNTIYF. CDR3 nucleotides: TGTGCCAGCAGCTTAGCAACGGACTCTGGAAACACCATATATTTT.

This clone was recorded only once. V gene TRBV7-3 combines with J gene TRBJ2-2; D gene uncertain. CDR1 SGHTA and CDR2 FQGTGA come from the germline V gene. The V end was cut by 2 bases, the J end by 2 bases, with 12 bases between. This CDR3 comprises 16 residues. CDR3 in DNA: TGTGCCAGCAGCTTAGACCCACCGCATAACACCGGGGAGCTGTTTTTT. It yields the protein CASSLDPPHNTGELFF.